This T cell receptor (beta chain) was observed in a study of blood T cell repertoires in COVID-19 (dated by TCRdb to the early 2020s). Regarding the complete study: Samples from collaborators originated in the United States, Italy and Spain and spanned both the acute and convalescent phases of COVID-19. A de-identified subject ID, COVID-19 status, age in years and sex were almost always included in the sample metadata. The prospective study material was composed of cDNA or gDNA derived from T cells, B-cell-depleted T cells, or PBMCs. Samples came from the ongoing ImmuneRACE study (first 160 participants) plus 1,254 subjects from 6 global collaborators. Where available, HLA class I and class II types were taken from metadata supplied by the sample provider and were not determined by assay-based typing. The repertoires were made available in a free public database intended to serve as a resource for research on the immune response to SARS-CoV-2. Subjects who had been exposed to COVID-19, were actively infected with it, or had recovered from it provided the deeply sampled blood TCRbeta repertoires that made up the dataset.

The immunoSEQ Assay, a bias-controlled multiplex PCR, was used to amplify TCRbeta CDR3 regions from genomic DNA. Regarding the original processing steps: The number of nucleated cells in each sample was estimated by amplification of reference gene primers within the assay. Sequence reads were collapsed and filtered to measure the absolute abundance of every unique TCRbeta CDR3 rearrangement. Productive Simpson clonality was computed per sample as the square root of Simpson's diversity index over productive rearrangements. Sourced from immuneACCESS, this table was stored by TCRdb with only in-frame sequences that have V and J called. A share of the clones is absent; for the studies checked, an unresolved V gene accounts for under half, and the remainder has no known explanation. V and J calls and clone size follow that table, whereas D and trimming were derived from the DNA. Here the sample has around 220,000 clones; around four fifths occur a single time. Around 3.6% of the sample rests with the top ten.

Whole blood was collected in K2EDTA tubes by collaborating institutions according to the institutions' own protocols. For TCRbeta analysis, collaborators shipped samples as frozen whole blood, isolated PBMCs, or DNA extracted from either of those sample types. What the research found in general, with its limitations: The amount of clinical and demographic metadata varied by source and participant and was provided uncurated.

V loses 6 bases, J loses 7 bases, and the germline ends lie 13 bases apart. The germline V gene supplies CDR1 MDHEN and CDR2 SYDVKM. The cysteine opens and the phenylalanine closes a CDR3 of 13 amino acids. Only the CDR3 DNA stays, 39 bases, in frame from base 1. Details on this clone: The specificity of this receptor is unknown. It has no much larger one-base neighbor in the sample; base qualities were not kept.

What was sequenced was peripheral blood. The chain employs TRBV28 and TRBJ1-5, and TRBD1 may be the D gene, going by 5 matching bases. The clonotype comes from a middle-aged woman with active or convalescent COVID-19. The CDR3 protein is CASSPARGQPQHF. The DNA is TGTGCCAGCAGCCCGGCCCGGGGGCAGCCCCAGCATTTT.